This T cell receptor (beta chain) was obtained from a study of control samples from healthy donors and cancer patients. This clone was counted only a few times. Trimming removed 6 bases at V and 6 bases at J, with 12 bases between. Germline values: CDR1 MNHEY, CDR2 SVGEGT. This CDR3 is built from 14 residues. The method was immunoSEQ multiplex PCR; TCRdb's version includes in-frame clones alone and lacks a portion of them. Here the sample spans fewer than 500,000 clones, around nine tenths being singletons. This chain links TRBV6-2 or TRBV6-3 with TRBJ1-6; no reliable D call. This sequence was found in a man in his forties or fifties with head and neck cancer. Material: PBMCs. The CDR3 here is CASSLAWSNSPLHF. CDR3 coding DNA: TGTGCCAGCAGCCTAGCTTGGAGTAATTCACCCCTCCACTTT.